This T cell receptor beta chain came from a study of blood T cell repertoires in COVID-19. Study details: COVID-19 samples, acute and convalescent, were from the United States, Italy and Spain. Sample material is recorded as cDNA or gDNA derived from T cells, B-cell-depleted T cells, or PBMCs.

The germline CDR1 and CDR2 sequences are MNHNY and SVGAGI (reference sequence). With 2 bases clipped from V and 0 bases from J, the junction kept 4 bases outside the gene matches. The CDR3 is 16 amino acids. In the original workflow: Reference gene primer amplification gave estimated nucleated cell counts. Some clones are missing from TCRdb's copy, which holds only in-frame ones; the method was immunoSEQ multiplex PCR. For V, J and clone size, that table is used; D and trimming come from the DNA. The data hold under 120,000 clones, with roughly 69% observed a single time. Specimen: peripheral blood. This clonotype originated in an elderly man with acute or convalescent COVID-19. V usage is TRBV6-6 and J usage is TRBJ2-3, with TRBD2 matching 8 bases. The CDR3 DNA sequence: TGTGCCAGCAGTTACGGGACTAGAACTAGCACAGATACGCAGTATTTT. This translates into CASSYGTRTSTDTQYF.